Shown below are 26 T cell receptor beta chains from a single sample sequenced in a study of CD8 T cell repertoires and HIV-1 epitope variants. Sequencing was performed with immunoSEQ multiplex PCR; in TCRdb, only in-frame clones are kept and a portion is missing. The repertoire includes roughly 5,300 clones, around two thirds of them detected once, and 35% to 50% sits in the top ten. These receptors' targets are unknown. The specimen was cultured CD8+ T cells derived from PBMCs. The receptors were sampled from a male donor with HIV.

The CDR3 reads CASSVGALYEQYF. The CDR3 nucleotides are TGTGCCAGTAGTGTGGGAGCTCTCTACGAGCAGTACTTC. The chain employs TRBV19 and TRBJ2-7; tentatively, D is TRBD2 (5 bases). V was clipped by 5 bases and J by 3 bases, with 11 bases between them. The CDR3 loop spans 13 amino acids. CDR1 is LNHDA, CDR2 SQIVND, per germline (reference sequence).

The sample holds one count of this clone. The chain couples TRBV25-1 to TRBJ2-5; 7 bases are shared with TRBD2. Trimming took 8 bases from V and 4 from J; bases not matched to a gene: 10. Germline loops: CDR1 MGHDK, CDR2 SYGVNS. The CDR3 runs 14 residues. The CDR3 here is CASGPGLSTETQYF. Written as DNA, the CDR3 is TGTGCCAGCGGACCGGGACTATCAACAGAGACCCAGTACTTC.

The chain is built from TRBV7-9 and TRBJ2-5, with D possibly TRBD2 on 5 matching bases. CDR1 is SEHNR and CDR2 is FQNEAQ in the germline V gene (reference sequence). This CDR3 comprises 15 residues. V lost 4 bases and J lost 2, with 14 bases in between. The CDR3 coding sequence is TGTGCCAGCAGCTCCGCCGGGATAGATCAAGAGACCCAGTACTTC. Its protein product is CASSSAGIDQETQYF.

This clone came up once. This CDR3 reads CASSEVIYSREAFF. CDR3 DNA sequence: TGCGCCAGCAGTGAGGTAATCTACTCGAGGGAAGCTTTCTTT. This sequence joins TRBV10-1 and TRBJ1-1, with D unresolved. The germline V gene encodes CDR1 WNHNN and CDR2 SYGVQD (reference sequence). The CDR3 sequence is 14 residues long. Trimming pared 2 bases from V and 8 bases from J, leaving 15 bases between.

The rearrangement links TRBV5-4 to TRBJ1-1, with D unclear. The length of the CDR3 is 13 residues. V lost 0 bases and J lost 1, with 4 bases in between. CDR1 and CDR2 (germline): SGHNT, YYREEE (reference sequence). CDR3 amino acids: CASSLGGNTEAFF. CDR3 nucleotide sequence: TGTGCCAGCAGCTTGGGGGGGAACACTGAAGCTTTCTTT.

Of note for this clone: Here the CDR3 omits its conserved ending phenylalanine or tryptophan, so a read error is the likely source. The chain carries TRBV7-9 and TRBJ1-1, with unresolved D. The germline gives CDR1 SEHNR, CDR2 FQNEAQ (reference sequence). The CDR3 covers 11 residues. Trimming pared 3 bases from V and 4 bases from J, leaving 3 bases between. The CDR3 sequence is CASSFTTEAFL. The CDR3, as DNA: TGTGCCAGCAGCTTTACCACTGAAGCTTTCCTT.

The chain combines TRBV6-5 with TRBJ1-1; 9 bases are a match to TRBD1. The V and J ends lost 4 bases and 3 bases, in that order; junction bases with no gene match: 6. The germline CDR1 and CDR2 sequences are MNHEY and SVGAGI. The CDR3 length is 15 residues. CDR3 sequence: CASSSGQGLDTEAFF. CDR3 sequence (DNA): TGTGCCAGCAGTTCGGGACAGGGCCTGGACACTGAAGCTTTCTTT.

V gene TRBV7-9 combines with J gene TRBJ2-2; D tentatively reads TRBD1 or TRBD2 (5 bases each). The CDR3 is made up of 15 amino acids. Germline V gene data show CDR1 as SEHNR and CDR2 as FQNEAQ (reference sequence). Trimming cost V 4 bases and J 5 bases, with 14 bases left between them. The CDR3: CASSSTPGPTGELFF. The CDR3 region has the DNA TGTGCCAGCAGCTCAACACCGGGACCGACCGGGGAGCTGTTTTTT.

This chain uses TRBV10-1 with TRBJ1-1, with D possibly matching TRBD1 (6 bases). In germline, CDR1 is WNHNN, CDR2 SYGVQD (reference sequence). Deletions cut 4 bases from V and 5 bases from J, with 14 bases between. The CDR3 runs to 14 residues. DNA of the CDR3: TGCGCCAGCAGTGGGGGGCTATTCAGGACTGAAGCTTTCTTT. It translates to CASSGGLFRTEAFF.

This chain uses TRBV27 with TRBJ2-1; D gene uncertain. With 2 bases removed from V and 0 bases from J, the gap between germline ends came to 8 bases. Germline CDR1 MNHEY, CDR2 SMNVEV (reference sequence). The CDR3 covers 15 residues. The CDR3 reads CASSLRYSSYNEQFF. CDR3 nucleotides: TGTGCCAGCAGTTTACGGTACAGCTCCTACAATGAGCAGTTCTTC.

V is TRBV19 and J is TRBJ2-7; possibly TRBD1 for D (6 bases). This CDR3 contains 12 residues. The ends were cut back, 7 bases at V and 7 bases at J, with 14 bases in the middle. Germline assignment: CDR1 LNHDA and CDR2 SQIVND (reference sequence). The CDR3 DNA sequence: TGTGCCAGTACCTCAGACCAGGGGGAGCAGTACTTC. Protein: CASTSDQGEQYF.

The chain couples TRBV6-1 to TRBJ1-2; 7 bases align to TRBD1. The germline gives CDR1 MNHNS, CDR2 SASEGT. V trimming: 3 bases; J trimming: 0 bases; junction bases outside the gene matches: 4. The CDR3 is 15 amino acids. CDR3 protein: CASSEGQKANYGYTF. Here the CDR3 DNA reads TGTGCCAGCAGTGAGGGACAGAAAGCTAACTATGGCTACACCTTC.

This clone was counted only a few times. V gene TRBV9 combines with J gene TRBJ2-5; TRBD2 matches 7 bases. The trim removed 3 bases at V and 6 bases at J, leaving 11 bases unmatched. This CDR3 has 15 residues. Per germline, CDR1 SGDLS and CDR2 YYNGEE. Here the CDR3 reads CASSGRDYERQTQYF. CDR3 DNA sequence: TGTGCCAGCAGCGGCCGGGACTATGAGCGGCAGACCCAGTACTTC.

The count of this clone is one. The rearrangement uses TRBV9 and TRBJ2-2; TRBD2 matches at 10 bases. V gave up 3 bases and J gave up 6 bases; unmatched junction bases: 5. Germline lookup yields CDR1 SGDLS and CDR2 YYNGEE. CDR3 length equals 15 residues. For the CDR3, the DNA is TGTGCCAGCAGCGCAACTAGCGGGGTGGCCGGGGAGCTGTTTTTT. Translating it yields CASSATSGVAGELFF. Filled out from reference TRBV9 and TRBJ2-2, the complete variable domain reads DSGVTQTPKHLITATGQRVTLRCSPRSGDLSVYWYQQSLDQGLQFLIQYYNGEERAKGNILERFSAQQFPDLHSELNLSSLELGDSALYFCASSATSGVAGELFFGEGSRLTVL.

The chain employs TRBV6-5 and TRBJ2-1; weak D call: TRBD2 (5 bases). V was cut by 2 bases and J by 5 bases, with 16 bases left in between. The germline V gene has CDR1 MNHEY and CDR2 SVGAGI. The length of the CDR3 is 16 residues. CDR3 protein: CASSYRVQGLDNEQFF. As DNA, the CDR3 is TGTGCCAGCAGTTACCGAGTTCAAGGACTCGACAATGAGCAGTTCTTC.

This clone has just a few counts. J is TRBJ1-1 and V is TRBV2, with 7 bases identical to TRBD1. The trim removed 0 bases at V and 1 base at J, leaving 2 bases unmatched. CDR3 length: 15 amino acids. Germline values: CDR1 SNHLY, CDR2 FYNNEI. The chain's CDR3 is CASSEARQGNTEAFF. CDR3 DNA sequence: TGTGCCAGCAGTGAAGCGCGACAGGGGAACACTGAAGCTTTCTTT.

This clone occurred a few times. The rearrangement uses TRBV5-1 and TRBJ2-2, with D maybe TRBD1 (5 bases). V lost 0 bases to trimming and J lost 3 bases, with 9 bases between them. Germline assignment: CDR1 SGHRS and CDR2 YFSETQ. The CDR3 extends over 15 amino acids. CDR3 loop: CASSLAGRDTGELFF. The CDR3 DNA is TGCGCCAGCAGCTTGGCTGGCAGGGACACCGGGGAGCTGTTTTTT.

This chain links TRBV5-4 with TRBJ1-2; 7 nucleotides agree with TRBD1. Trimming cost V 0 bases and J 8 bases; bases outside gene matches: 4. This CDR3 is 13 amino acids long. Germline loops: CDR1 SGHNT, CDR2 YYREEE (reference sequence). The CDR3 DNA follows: TGTGCCAGCAGCTTGGGACAGGGTGACGGCTACACCTTC. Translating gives CASSLGQGDGYTF.

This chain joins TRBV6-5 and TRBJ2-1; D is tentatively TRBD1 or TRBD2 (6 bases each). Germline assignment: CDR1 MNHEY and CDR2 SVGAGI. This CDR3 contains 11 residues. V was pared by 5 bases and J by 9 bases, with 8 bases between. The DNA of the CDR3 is TGTGCCAGCAGTGAGGGGGGTGAGCAGTTCTTC. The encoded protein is CASSEGGEQFF.

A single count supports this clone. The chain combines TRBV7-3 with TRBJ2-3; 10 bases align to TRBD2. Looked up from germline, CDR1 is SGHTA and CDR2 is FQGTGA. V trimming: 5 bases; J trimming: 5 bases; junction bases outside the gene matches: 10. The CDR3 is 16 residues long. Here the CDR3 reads CASSPTLAGGGDTQYF. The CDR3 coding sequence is TGTGCCAGCAGCCCGACCTTAGCGGGGGGCGGAGATACGCAGTATTTT.

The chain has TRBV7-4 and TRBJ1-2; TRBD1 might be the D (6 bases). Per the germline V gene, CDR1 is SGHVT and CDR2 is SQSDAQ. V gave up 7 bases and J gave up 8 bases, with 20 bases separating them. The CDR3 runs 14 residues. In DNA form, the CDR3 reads TGTGCCAGCATCGAATCAGGGGTCTCTAGCGGCTACACCTTC. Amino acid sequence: CASIESGVSSGYTF.

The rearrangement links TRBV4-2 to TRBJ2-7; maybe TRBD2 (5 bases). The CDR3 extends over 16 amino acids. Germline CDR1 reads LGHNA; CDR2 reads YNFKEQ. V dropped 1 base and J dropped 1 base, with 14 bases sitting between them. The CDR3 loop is CASSQAEGGISYEQYF. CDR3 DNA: TGTGCCAGCAGCCAAGCCGAGGGTGGAATTTCCTACGAGCAGTACTTC.

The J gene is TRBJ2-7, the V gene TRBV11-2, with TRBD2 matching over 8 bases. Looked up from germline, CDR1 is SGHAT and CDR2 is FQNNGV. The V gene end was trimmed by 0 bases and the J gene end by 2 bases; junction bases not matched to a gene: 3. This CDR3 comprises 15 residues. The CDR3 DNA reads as TGTGCCAGCAGCTTAGAGGAAGCGGGGGCCTACGAGCAGTACTTC. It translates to CASSLEEAGAYEQYF.

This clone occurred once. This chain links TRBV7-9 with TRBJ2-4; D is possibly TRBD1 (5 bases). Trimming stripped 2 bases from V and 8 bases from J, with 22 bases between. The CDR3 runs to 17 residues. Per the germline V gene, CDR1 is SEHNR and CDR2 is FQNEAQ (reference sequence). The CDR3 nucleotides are TGTGCCAGCAGCTTATTGGTCCCAGGGAAGTCGACGGACATTCAGTACTTC. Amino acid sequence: CASSLLVPGKSTDIQYF.

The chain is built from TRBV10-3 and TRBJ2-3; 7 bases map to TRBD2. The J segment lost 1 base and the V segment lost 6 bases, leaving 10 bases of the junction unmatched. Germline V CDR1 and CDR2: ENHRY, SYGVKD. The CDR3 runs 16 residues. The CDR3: CAIRDRNGGGTDTQYF. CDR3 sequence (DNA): TGTGCCATCAGGGATCGGAATGGGGGGGGCACAGATACGCAGTATTTT.

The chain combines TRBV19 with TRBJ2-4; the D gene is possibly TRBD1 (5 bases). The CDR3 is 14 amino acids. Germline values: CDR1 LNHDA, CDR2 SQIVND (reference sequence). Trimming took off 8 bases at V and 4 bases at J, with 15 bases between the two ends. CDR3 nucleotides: TGTGCCAGTGCCCTATGGGGCACAAAAAACATTCAGTACTTC. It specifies CASALWGTKNIQYF.